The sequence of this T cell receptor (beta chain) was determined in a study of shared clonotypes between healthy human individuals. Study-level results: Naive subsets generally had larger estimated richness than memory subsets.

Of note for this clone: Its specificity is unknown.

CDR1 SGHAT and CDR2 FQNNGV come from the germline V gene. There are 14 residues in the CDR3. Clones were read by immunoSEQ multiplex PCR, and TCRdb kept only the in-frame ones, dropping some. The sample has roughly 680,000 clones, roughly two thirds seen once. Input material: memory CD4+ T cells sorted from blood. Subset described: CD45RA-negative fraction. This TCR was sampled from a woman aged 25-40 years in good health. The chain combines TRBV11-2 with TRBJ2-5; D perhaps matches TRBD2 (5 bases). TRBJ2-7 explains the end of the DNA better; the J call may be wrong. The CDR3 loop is CASSLRPGGYEQYF. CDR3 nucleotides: TGTGCCAGCAGCTTACGTCCCGGAGGATACGAGCAGTACTTC.